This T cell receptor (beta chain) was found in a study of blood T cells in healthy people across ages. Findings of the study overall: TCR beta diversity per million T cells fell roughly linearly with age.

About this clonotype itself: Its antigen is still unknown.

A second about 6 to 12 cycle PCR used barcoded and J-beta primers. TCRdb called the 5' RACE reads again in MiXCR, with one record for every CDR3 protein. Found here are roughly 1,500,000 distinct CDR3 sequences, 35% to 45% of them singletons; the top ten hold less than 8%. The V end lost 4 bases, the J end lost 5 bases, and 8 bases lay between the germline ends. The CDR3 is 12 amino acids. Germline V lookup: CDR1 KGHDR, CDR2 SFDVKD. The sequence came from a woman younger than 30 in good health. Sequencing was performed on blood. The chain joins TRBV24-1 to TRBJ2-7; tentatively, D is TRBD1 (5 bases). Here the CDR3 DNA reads TGTGCCACCAGTGACATGACAGACGAGCAGTACTTC. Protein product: CATSDMTDEQYF.